This is a list of T cell receptor beta chains from one sample in a study of cytomegalovirus exposure and HLA in healthy donors. The protocol was immunoSEQ multiplex PCR, while the TCRdb copy is restricted to in-frame clones and leaves out a portion. The sample contains 73,000 or so clones, 73% of which appear only once. Sample: PBMCs. The receptor source for this set is a woman aged 35 to 49 in good health and CMV-seropositive. Each CDR3 is given with its conserved first and last residue. D genes are given only for firm matches. A row's size may be missing; if present it is once, few, many or a size class.

j_call d_call v_call clone_size cdr3_nt cdr3_aa
TRBJ1-5 . TRBV18 . TGTGCCAGCTCACCGGGAGGGGGGAATCAGCCCCAGCATTTT CASSPGGGNQPQHF
TRBJ1-3 . TRBV30 . TGTGCCTGGAGTGTAGGGCATCTCCTTGGGAGCTCTGGAAACACCATATATTTT CAWSVGHLLGSSGNTIYF
TRBJ1-4 . TRBV7-9 . TGTGCCAGCAGCTCCCGGGACTCCGGCGAAAAACTGTTTTTT CASSSRDSGEKLFF
TRBJ2-2 . TRBV10-3 . TGTGCCATCTTTCCTGGCCAAGTCGACACCGGGGAGCTGTTTTTT CAIFPGQVDTGELFF
TRBJ1-5 . TRBV28 . TGTGCCAGCAGTCCCACTAGTCGTCAGCCCCAGCATTTT CASSPTSRQPQHF
TRBJ2-3 . TRBV4-1 . TGCGCCAGCAGCCACACTAGCCTTAGCACAGATACGCAGTATTTT CASSHTSLSTDTQYF
TRBJ2-1 . TRBV10-3 once TGTGCCATCAGGCTCCAGGGGTCCCGAAGCTCCTACAATGAGCAGTTCTTC CAIRLQGSRSSYNEQFF
TRBJ1-4 . TRBV7-6 . TGTGCCAGCAGCTTATCGATGGCCGGCGGAAAACTGTTTTTT CASSLSMAGGKLFF
TRBJ2-1 . TRBV27 . TGTGCCAGCAGTTCCGGGACTTACAATGAGCAGTTCTTC CASSSGTYNEQFF
TRBJ1-2 TRBD1 TRBV18 . TGTGCCAGCTCACCAGACAGGGTTTATGGCTACACCTTC CASSPDRVYGYTF
TRBJ1-5 . TRBV7-2 . TGTGCCAGCAGCTTAGGGGACATAGACCTTTCACAGCCCCAGCATTTT CASSLGDIDLSQPQHF
TRBJ1-2 . TRBV4-3 once TGCGCCAGCAGCCAAGGGCTGGGCTACACCTTC CASSQGLGYTF
TRBJ1-1 TRBD1 TRBV18 . TGTGCCAGCTCACCAACCGGGACAGGGCAGAACACTGAAGCTTTCTTT CASSPTGTGQNTEAFF
TRBJ1-4 . TRBV15 . TGTGCCACCAGCCGGGCAGGGCGTGAAAAACTGTTTTTT CATSRAGREKLFF
TRBJ2-4 TRBD1 TRBV18 . TGTGCCAGCTCACCTCCTAAAGGGGGCGGCTCCAAAAACATTCAGTACTTC CASSPPKGGGSKNIQYF
TRBJ1-1 . TRBV13 . TGTGCCAGCAGCTTAGAGATGGAGAAAATAGCTTTCTTT CASSLEMEKIAFF
TRBJ2-7 TRBD2 TRBV4-3 . TGCGCCAGCAGCCAAGAATGGACTAGCGGCTACGAGCAGTACTTC CASSQEWTSGYEQYF
TRBJ2-7 TRBD1 TRBV6-5 . TGTGCCAGCAGTTACGTGGGACAGGGTCTTCACGAGCAGTACTTC CASSYVGQGLHEQYF
TRBJ1-2 TRBD1 TRBV29-1 few TGCAGCGTTGAGGGACAGACGGTATTAGGCTACACCTTC CSVEGQTVLGYTF